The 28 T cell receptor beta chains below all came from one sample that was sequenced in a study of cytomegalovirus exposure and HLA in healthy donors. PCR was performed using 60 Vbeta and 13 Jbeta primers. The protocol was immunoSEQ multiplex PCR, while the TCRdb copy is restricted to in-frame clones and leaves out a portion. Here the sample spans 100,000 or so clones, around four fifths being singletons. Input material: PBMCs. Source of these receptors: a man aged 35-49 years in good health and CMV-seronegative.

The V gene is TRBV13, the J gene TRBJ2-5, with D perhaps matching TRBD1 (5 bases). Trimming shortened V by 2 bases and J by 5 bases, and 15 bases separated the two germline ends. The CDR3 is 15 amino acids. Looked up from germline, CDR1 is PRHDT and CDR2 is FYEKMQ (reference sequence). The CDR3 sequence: CASSLSGNAGETQYF. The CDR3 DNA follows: TGTGCCAGCAGCTTATCAGGGAATGCCGGCGAGACCCAGTACTTC. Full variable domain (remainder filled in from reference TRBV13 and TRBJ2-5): AAGVIQSPRHLIKEKRETATLKCYPIPRHDTVYWYQQGPGQDPQFLISFYEKMQSDKGSIPDRFSAQQFSDYHSELNMSSLELGDSALYFCASSLSGNAGETQYFGPGTRLLVL.

CDR3 in amino acids: CAISDISAGPPEQYF. The CDR3 nucleotides read TGTGCCATCAGTGATATCTCAGCGGGTCCCCCCGAGCAGTACTTC. The chain uses TRBV10-3 and TRBJ2-7, with a possible D match to TRBD2 (6 bases). In germline, CDR1 is ENHRY, CDR2 SYGVKD. The CDR3 is 15 residues long. V shed 3 bases and J shed 6 bases, with 18 bases lying between them.

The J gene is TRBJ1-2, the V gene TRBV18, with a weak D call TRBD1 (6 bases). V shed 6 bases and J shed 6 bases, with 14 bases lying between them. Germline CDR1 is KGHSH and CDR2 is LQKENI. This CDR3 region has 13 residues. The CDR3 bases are TGTGCCAGCTCCCGGGCCCCAGGGGATGGCTACACCTTC. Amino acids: CASSRAPGDGYTF.

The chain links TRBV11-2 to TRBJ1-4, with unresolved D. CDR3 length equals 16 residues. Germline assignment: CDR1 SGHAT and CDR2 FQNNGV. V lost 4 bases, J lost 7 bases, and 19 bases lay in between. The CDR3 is CASSSPAISRGEKLFF. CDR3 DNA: TGTGCCAGCAGCTCGCCGGCCATCTCCCGGGGTGAAAAACTGTTTTTT. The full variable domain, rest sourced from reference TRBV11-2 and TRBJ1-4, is EAGVAQSPRYKIIEKRQSVAFWCNPISGHATLYWYQQILGQGPKLLIQFQNNGVVDDSQLPKDRFSAERLKGVDSTLKIQPAKLEDSAVYLCASSSPAISRGEKLFFGSGTQLSVL.

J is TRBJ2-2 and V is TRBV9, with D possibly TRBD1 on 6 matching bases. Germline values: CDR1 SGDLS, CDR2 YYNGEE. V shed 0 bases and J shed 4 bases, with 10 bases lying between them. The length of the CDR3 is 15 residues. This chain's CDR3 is CASSVGDTTTGELFF. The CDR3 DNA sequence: TGTGCCAGCAGCGTAGGGGACACCACCACCGGGGAGCTGTTTTTT.

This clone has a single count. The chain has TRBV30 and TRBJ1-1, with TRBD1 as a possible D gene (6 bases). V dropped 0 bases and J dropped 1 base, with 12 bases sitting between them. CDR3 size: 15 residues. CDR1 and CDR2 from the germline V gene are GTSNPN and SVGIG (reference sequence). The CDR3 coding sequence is TGTGCCTGGAGTGTACTGGGACACCCGAACACTGAAGCTTTCTTT. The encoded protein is CAWSVLGHPNTEAFF.

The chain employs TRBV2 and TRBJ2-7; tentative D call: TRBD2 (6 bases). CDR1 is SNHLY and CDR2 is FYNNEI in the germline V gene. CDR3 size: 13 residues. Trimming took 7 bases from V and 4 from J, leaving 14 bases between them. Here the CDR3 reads CASTRDATYEQYF. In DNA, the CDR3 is TGTGCCAGCACGCGGGACGCCACGTACGAGCAGTACTTC.

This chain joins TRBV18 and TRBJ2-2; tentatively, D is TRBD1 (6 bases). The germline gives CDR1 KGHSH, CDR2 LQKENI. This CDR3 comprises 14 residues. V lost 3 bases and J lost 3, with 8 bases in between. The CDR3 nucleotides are TGTGCCAGCTCACCGGGACAAGACACCGGGGAGCTGTTTTTT. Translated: CASSPGQDTGELFF.

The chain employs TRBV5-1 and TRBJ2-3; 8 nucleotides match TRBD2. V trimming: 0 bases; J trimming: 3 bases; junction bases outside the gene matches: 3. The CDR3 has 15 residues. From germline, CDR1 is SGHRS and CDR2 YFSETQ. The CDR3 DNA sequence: TGCGCCAGCAGCTTGGTAGCGGGGTATACAGATACGCAGTATTTT. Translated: CASSLVAGYTDTQYF.

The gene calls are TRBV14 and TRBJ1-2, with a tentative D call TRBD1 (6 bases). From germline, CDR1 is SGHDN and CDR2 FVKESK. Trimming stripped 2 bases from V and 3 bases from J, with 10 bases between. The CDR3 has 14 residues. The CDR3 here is CASSQRDTYYGYTF. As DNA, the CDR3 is TGTGCCAGCAGCCAACGGGACACCTACTATGGCTACACCTTC.

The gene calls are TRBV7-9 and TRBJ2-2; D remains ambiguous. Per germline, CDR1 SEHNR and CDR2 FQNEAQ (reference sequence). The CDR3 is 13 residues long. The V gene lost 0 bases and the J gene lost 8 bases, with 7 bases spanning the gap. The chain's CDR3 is CASSLAVQGELFF. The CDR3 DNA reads TGTGCCAGCAGCTTAGCAGTGCAGGGGGAGCTGTTTTTT.

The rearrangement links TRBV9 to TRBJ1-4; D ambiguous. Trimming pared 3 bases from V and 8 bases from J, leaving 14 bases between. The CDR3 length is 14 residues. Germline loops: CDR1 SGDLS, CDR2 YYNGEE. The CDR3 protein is CASSARGRNEKLFF. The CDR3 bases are TGTGCCAGCAGCGCGCGGGGTCGTAACGAAAAACTGTTTTTT.

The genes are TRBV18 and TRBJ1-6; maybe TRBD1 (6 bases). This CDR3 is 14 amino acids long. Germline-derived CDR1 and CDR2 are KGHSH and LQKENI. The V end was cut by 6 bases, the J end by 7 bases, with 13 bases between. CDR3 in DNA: TGTGCCAGCTCCCAAGGACAGCTAAATTCACCCCTCCACTTT. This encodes CASSQGQLNSPLHF.

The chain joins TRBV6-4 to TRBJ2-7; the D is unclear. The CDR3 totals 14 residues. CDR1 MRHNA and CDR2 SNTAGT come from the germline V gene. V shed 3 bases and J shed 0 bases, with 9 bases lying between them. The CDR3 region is CASSEHNRSYEQYF. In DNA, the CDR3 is TGTGCCAGCAGTGAACACAATCGCTCCTACGAGCAGTACTTC.

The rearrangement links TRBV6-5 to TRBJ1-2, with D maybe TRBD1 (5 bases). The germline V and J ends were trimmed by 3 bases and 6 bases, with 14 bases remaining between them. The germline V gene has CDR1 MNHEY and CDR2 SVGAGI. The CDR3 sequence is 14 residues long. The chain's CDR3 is CASSYSGIGDGYTF. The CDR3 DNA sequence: TGTGCCAGCAGTTATTCAGGGATCGGTGATGGCTACACCTTC.

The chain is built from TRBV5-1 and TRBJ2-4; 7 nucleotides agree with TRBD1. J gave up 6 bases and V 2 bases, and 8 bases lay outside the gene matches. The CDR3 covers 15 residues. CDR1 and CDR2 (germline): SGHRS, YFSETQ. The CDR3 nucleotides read TGCGCCAGCAGCTTCTCCGACAGGGTGGGAAACATTCAGTACTTC. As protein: CASSFSDRVGNIQYF.

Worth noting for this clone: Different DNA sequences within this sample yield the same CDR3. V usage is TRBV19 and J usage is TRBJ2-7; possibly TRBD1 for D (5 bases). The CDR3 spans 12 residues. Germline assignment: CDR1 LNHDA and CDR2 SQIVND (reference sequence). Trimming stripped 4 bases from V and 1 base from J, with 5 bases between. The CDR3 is CASSTGSYEQYF. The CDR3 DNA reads TGTGCCAGTAGTACAGGGTCCTACGAGCAGTACTTC.

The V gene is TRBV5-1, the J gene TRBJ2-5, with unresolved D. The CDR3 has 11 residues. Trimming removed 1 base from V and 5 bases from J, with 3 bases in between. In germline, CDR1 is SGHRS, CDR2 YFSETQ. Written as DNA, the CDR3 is TGCGCCAGCAGCTTGAGCGAGACCCAGTACTTC. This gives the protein CASSLSETQYF.

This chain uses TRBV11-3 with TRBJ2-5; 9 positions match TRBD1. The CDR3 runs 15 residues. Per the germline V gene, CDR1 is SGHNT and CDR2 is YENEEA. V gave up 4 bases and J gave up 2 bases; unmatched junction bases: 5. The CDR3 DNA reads TGTGCCAGCAGCTCGACCGGGACAGGGCAAGAGACCCAGTACTTC. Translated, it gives CASSSTGTGQETQYF.

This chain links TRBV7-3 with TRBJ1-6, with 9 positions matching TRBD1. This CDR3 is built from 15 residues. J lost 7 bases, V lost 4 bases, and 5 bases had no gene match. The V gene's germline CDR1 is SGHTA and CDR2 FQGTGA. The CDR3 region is CASSSGGTGNSPLHF. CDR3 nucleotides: TGTGCCAGCAGCTCCGGCGGGACAGGGAATTCACCCCTCCACTTT.

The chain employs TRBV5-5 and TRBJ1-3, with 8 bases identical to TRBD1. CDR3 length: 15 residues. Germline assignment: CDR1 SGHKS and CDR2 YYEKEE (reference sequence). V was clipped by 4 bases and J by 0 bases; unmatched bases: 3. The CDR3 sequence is CASSGGTGSGNTIYF. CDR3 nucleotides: TGTGCCAGCAGCGGGGGGACAGGCTCTGGAAACACCATATATTTT.

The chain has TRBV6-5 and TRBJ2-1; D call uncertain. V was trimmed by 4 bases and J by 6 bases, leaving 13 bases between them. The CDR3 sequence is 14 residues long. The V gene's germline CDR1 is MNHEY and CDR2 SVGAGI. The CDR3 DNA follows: TGTGCCAGCAGTTTAGAGTCCGGGTCCAATGAGCAGTTCTTC. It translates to CASSLESGSNEQFF.

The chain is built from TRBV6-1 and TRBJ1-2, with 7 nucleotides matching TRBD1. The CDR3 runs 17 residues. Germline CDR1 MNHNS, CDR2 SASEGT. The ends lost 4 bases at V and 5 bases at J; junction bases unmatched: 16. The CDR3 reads CASSATTGTPGGYGYTF. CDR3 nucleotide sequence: TGTGCCAGCAGTGCCACCACCGGGACACCAGGGGGTTATGGCTACACCTTC.

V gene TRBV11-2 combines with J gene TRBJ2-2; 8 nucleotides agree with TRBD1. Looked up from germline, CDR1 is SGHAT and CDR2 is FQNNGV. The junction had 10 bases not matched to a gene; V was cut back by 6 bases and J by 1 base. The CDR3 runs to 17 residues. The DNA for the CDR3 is TGTGCCAGCAGTCAAAGGCTGGGGACAGGGAACACCGGGGAGCTGTTTTTT. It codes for CASSQRLGTGNTGELFF.

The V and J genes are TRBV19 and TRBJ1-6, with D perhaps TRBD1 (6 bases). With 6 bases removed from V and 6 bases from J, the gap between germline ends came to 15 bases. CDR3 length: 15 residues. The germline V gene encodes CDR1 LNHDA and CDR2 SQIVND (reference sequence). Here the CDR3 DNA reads TGTGCCAGTAGCCAAGGGAGCAGGGGTAATTCACCCCTCCACTTT. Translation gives CASSQGSRGNSPLHF.

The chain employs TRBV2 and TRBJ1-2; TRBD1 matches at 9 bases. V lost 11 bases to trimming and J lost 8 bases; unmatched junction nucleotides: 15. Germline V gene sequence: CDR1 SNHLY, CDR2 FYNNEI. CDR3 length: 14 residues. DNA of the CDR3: TGTGCCGGAAGTTCGGACAGGGGAGGTCGGGGCTACACCTTC. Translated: CAGSSDRGGRGYTF. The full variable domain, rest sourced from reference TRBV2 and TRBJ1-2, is EPEVTQTPSHQVTQMGQEVILRCVPISNHLYFYWYRQILGQKVEFLVSFYNNEISEKSEIFDDQFSVERPDGSNFTLKIRSTKLEDSAMYFCAGSSDRGGRGYTFGSGTRLTVV.

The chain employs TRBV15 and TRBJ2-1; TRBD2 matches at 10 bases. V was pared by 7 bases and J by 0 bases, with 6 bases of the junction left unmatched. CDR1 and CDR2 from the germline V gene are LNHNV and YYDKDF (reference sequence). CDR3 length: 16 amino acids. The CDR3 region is CATITSGTSSYNEQFF. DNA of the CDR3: TGTGCCACCATTACTAGCGGGACGAGCTCCTACAATGAGCAGTTCTTC. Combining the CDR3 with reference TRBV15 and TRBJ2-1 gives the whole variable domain DAMVIQNPRYQVTQFGKPVTLSCSQTLNHNVMYWYQQKSSQAPKLLFHYYDKDFNNEADTPDNFQSRRPNTSFCFLDIRSPGLGDTAMYLCATITSGTSSYNEQFFGPGTRLTVL.

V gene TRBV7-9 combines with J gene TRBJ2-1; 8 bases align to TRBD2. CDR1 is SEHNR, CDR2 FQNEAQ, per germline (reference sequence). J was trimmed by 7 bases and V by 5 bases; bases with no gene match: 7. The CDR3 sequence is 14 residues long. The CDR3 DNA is TGTGCCAGCAGCCACGGGGGGGCGTGGAATGAGCAGTTCTTC. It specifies CASSHGGAWNEQFF.